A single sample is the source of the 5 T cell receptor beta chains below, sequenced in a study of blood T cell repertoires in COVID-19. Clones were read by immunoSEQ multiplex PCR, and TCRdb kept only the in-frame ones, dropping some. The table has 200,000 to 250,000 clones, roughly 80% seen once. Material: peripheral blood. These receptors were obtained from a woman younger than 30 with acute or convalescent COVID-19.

The CDR3 protein is CASRPSGTEVNGYTF. The CDR3 nucleotides are TGTGCCAGCAGGCCCTCCGGGACAGAAGTGAATGGCTACACCTTC. This rearrangement joins TRBV7-9 to TRBJ1-2, with 7 positions matching TRBD1. V shed 6 bases, J shed 6 bases, and the junction held 13 bases outside the gene matches. The CDR3 is 15 amino acids. Per the germline V gene, CDR1 is SEHNR and CDR2 is FQNEAQ (reference sequence).

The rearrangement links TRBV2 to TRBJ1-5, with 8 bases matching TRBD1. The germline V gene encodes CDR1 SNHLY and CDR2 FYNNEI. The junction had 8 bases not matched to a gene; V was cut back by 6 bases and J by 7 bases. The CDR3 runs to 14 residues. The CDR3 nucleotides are TGTGCCAGCAGGAGCCAGGGGGCAAGGCAGCCCCAGCATTTT. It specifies CASRSQGARQPQHF. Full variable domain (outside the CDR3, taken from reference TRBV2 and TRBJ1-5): EPEVTQTPSHQVTQMGQEVILRCVPISNHLYFYWYRQILGQKVEFLVSFYNNEISEKSEIFDDQFSVERPDGSNFTLKIRSTKLEDSAMYFCASRSQGARQPQHFGDGTRLSIL.

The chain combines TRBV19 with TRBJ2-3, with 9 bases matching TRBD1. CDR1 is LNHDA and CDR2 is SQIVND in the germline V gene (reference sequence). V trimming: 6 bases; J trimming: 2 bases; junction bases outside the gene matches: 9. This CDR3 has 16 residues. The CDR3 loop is CASSPPRTGVTDTQYF. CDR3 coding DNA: TGTGCCAGTAGCCCCCCCCGGACAGGGGTCACAGATACGCAGTATTTT.

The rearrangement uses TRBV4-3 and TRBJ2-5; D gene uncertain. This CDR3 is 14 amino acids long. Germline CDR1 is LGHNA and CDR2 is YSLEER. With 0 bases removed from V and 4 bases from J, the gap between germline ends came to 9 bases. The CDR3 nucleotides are TGCGCCAGCAGCCAAGAGCCTCTCGGAGAGACCCAGTACTTC. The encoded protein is CASSQEPLGETQYF.

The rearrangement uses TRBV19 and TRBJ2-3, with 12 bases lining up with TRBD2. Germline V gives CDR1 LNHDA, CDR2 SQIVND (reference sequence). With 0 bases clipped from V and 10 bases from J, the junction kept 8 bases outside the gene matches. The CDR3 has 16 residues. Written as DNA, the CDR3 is TGTGCCAGTAGTATAGATCAACTAGCGGGAGGCTCTTCGCAGTATTTT. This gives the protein CASSIDQLAGGSSQYF.